This entry concerns a single T cell receptor (beta chain). Its target is unknown. For the second PCR, which ran for roughly 6 to 12 cycles, a sample-barcoded 5' primer and a J-beta primer mix were used. TCRdb reprocessed the 5' RACE reads via MiXCR and lists one record per CDR3 protein. The table has about 780,000 distinct CDR3 sequences, around a quarter seen once. The CDR3 contains 11 residues. V lost 6 bases and J 6 bases, leaving 10 bases between the germline ends. CDR1 is DFQATT, CDR2 SNEGSKA, per germline (reference sequence). This sample is drawn from a study of blood T cells in healthy people across ages. Samples had at least 6 million PBMCs isolated from them. Study conclusions and caveats: The study could not conclusively compare naive and antigen-experienced cells, given its unsorted PBMCs.

These records were also assigned to another study, of T cells of mothers and their children. From that second work: Relative to unrelated pairs, biologically related mother-child dyads exhibited marginally greater, non-significant overlap.

Sequencing was done on a sample of blood. The V call is TRBV20-1, the J call TRBJ2-3; D may be TRBD1 or TRBD2 (5 bases each). The clonotype originates from a boy aged 10-17 years in good health. This chain's CDR3 is CSAMGVDTQYF. As DNA, the CDR3 is TGCAGTGCGATGGGGGTCGATACGCAGTATTTT.